This T cell receptor (beta chain) was identified during a study of shared T cell receptors in the human thymus. The germline V gene encodes CDR1 GTSNPN and CDR2 SVGIG (reference sequence). V dropped 5 bases and J dropped 3 bases, with 23 bases sitting between them. This CDR3 spans 17 amino acids. Some clones are missing from TCRdb's copy, which holds only in-frame ones; the method was immunoSEQ multiplex PCR. The sample includes hundreds of thousands of clones, roughly 74% of them seen just once. The same sample was also used in a study of human thymus T cells. That work states: Having surgery to correct congenital heart defects, healthy Finnish infants acted as the donors. Obtained as resections during corrective heart surgery, the thymus tissue was then studied. Related research examined unrelated individuals and reported that their thymic repertoires overlapped highly.

The source is a boy less than two years old with a congenital heart defect. This chain links TRBV30 with TRBJ1-3; TRBD1 is a possible D gene (5 bases). Sequenced sample: thymocytes. The DNA for the CDR3 is TGTGCCTGGGGGAGGGCAGGGAGGGAAGTCAGTGGAAACACCATATATTTT. Translating it yields CAWGRAGREVSGNTIYF.